The 20 T cell receptor beta chains below all came from one sample that was sequenced in a study of identical twins. TCRdb re-called the 5' RACE reads with MiXCR, one entry per CDR3 protein. This repertoire shows 540,000 or so distinct CDR3 sequences, under 25% found once; its top ten account for 0.45% to 0.5%. This sample also appeared in a second study, on yellow fever vaccine responses in identical twins.

Sequenced sample: CD4+ T cells sorted from blood. These receptors originate from a woman between 18 and 30 years old in good health.

This clonotype was counted only a few times. The chain is built from TRBV5-1 and TRBJ1-1; tentative D call: TRBD1 (6 bases). Looked up from germline, CDR1 is SGHRS and CDR2 is YFSETQ. Trimming shortened V by 0 bases and J by 7 bases, and 13 bases separated the two germline ends. The CDR3 extends over 14 amino acids. The CDR3 loop is CASSLAGGAGEAFF. In DNA form, the CDR3 reads TGCGCCAGCAGCTTGGCCGGGGGGGCCGGTGAAGCTTTCTTT.

The chain has TRBV15 and TRBJ2-4, with no clear D. Germline CDR1 is LNHNV and CDR2 is YYDKDF (reference sequence). Trimming removed 3 bases from V and 0 bases from J, with 12 bases in between. This CDR3 is 16 amino acids long. CDR3 protein: CATSREPSLAKNIQYF. The CDR3 region has the DNA TGTGCCACCAGCAGGGAACCGAGTTTAGCCAAAAACATTCAGTACTTC.

This clonotype came up a few times. This chain links TRBV2 with TRBJ2-1; D is perhaps TRBD1 (6 bases). The germline V and J ends were trimmed by 8 bases and 0 bases, with 11 bases remaining between them. The CDR3 is made up of 14 amino acids. Germline-derived CDR1 and CDR2 are SNHLY and FYNNEI. The CDR3 region is CASGQGSSYNEQFF. CDR3 DNA sequence: TGTGCCAGCGGTCAGGGGAGCTCCTACAATGAGCAGTTCTTC.

This chain connects TRBV7-2 to TRBJ2-1, with D unresolved. CDR3 size: 15 residues. From germline, CDR1 is SGHTA and CDR2 FQGNSA. The V gene lost 5 bases and the J gene lost 0 bases, with 11 bases spanning the gap. CDR3 sequence reads: CASSPRSGSYNEQFF. The CDR3 DNA reads as TGTGCCAGCAGCCCTCGGTCAGGCTCCTACAATGAGCAGTTCTTC.

This clonotype was counted a few times. V usage is TRBV10-3 and J usage is TRBJ2-7; no definite D call. V gave up 3 bases and J gave up 0 bases, with 9 bases separating them. The germline CDR1 and CDR2 sequences are ENHRY and SYGVKD. The CDR3 spans 14 residues. CDR3 DNA: TGTGCCATCAGTGAAGGTGGGCCCTCCTACGAGCAGTACGTC. Translated, it gives CAISEGGPSYEQYV.

This rearrangement joins TRBV28 to TRBJ2-5; 12 bases line up with TRBD2. This CDR3 contains 15 residues. After removal of 5 bases from V and 4 bases from J, the junction contained 5 bases not matched to a gene. Germline V gene lookup returns CDR1 MDHEN and CDR2 SYDVKM. CDR3 DNA: TGTGCCAGCAGTCTAGCGGGGGGGCCATCAGAGACCCAGTACTTC. It translates to CASSLAGGPSETQYF.

The CDR3 spells CASSPPGFSSYEQYF. Here the CDR3 DNA reads TGCGCCAGCAGCCCTCCGGGTTTTAGCTCCTACGAGCAGTACTTC. V usage is TRBV4-1 and J usage is TRBJ2-7; no clear D. The CDR3 spans 15 residues. The V gene lost 4 bases and the J gene lost 0 bases, with 13 bases spanning the gap. Germline V gene lookup returns CDR1 MGHRA and CDR2 YSYEKL.

This clonotype was found a few times. J is TRBJ2-7 and V is TRBV11-2; TRBD2 matches at 9 bases. The CDR3 contains 16 residues. J lost 3 bases, V lost 5 bases, and 11 bases had no gene match. CDR1 is SGHAT, CDR2 FQNNGV, per germline. The CDR3 DNA sequence: TGTGCCAGCAGCCAGGGGAGGGGACTAGCAGGCTACGAGCAGTACGTC. Amino acid sequence: CASSQGRGLAGYEQYV.

CDR3 sequence: CASRKTGELFF. The CDR3 DNA is TGTGCCAGCAGAAAAACCGGGGAGCTGTTTTTT. V is TRBV12-3 or TRBV12-4 and J is TRBJ2-2; D is uncertain. V shed 6 bases and J shed 5 bases, with 4 bases lying between them. This CDR3 spans 11 amino acids.

The sample holds a few counts of this clonotype. This sequence joins TRBV20-1 and TRBJ2-6; 11 bases agree with TRBD2. This CDR3 spans 18 amino acids. CDR1 is DFQATT and CDR2 is SNEGSKA in the germline V gene (reference sequence). Trimming removed 5 bases from V and 0 bases from J; junction bases left unmatched: 9. This CDR3 is CSARNLAGGSSGANVLTF. As DNA, the CDR3 is TGCAGTGCTCGAAACCTAGCGGGAGGTTCCTCTGGGGCCAACGTCCTGACTTTC.

The J gene is TRBJ2-1, the V gene TRBV6-1; D remains unclear. CDR3 size: 14 residues. V lost 6 bases to trimming and J lost 2 bases, with 11 bases between them. CDR1 is MNHNS, CDR2 SASEGT, per germline. The CDR3 spells CASRPQLTYNEQFF. The CDR3 coding sequence is TGTGCCAGCAGGCCACAGCTAACCTACAATGAGCAGTTCTTC.

The chain couples TRBV9 to TRBJ1-6; 10 nucleotides line up with TRBD1. The V gene's germline CDR1 is SGDLS and CDR2 YYNGEE. With V trimmed by 3 bases and J by 10 bases, 7 bases remained unmatched. The CDR3 is 15 residues long. CDR3 sequence: CASSEGTGELSPLHF. The CDR3 DNA is TGTGCCAGCAGCGAGGGGACAGGGGAACTCTCACCCCTCCACTTT.

This clonotype was found a few times. The rearrangement joins TRBV25-1 to TRBJ2-7; D is perhaps TRBD2 (5 bases). The CDR3 contains 12 residues. With 0 bases removed from V and 6 bases from J, the gap between germline ends came to 6 bases. Germline loops: CDR1 MGHDK, CDR2 SYGVNS. CDR3 region: CASSEYRGEQYF. CDR3 in DNA: TGTGCCAGCAGTGAATATCGGGGCGAGCAGTACTTC.

The CDR3 nucleotides are TGCGCCAGCAGCTTTAGCGGGAGTCCCCAGACCGGGGAGCTGTTTTTT. Translation gives CASSFSGSPQTGELFF. The gene calls are TRBV5-1 and TRBJ2-2, with 9 bases aligning to TRBD2. There are 16 residues in the CDR3. V lost 2 bases and J lost 5; bases outside the gene matches: 7. Germline CDR1 SGHRS, CDR2 YFSETQ.

This rearrangement joins TRBV4-1 to TRBJ2-3; 7 bases are a match to TRBD1. The ends lost 5 bases at V and 1 base at J; junction bases unmatched: 6. The CDR3 totals 15 residues. From germline, CDR1 is MGHRA and CDR2 YSYEKL. CDR3: CASSASGTGTDTQYF. The CDR3 DNA is TGCGCCAGCAGCGCGTCCGGGACAGGCACAGATACGCAGTATTTT.

V gene TRBV4-1 combines with J gene TRBJ2-2, with 15 bases fitting TRBD2. V lost 2 bases to trimming and J lost 1 base; unmatched junction nucleotides: 8. Germline V gene lookup returns CDR1 MGHRA and CDR2 YSYEKL. CDR3 length: 20 residues. The DNA of the CDR3 is TGCGCCAGCAGCCAAACCGGGACTAGCGGGGGGCCACGGAACACCGGGGAGCTGTTTTTT. Amino acid sequence: CASSQTGTSGGPRNTGELFF.

This clonotype was recorded only once. This chain uses TRBV7-6 with TRBJ2-3; 14 bases are shared with TRBD2. The germline V gene encodes CDR1 SGHVS and CDR2 FNYEAQ. The CDR3 totals 19 residues. Unmatched junction bases numbered 8, after V lost 1 base and J lost 2 bases. CDR3 nucleotides: TGTGCCAGCAGCTTAGTGGGGACTAGCGGGAGACGGGTCACAGATACGCAGTATTTT. Residues: CASSLVGTSGRRVTDTQYF. Full variable domain (outside the CDR3, taken from reference TRBV7-6 and TRBJ2-3): GAGVSQSPRYKVTKRGQDVALRCDPISGHVSLYWYRQALGQGPEFLTYFNYEAQQDKSGLPNDRFSAERPEGSISTLTIQRTEQRDSAMYRCASSLVGTSGRRVTDTQYFGPGTRLTVL.

This clonotype was observed a few times. The V and J genes are TRBV10-3 and TRBJ2-7; tentative D call: TRBD1 (6 bases). CDR3 length: 15 residues. V dropped 10 bases and J dropped 2 bases, with 21 bases sitting between them. CDR1 is ENHRY and CDR2 is SYGVKD in the germline V gene. The DNA of the CDR3 is TGTGCCACCTCCGGGGCACAGGGTGACCCCTACGAGCAGTACTTC. Protein: CATSGAQGDPYEQYF.

This chain connects TRBV6-2 or TRBV6-3 to TRBJ2-1, with no clear D. V lost 5 bases and J lost 9, with 14 bases in between. Germline CDR1 MNHEY, CDR2 SVGEGT. The CDR3 extends over 13 amino acids. CDR3: CASSPMGIGEQFF. The CDR3 bases are TGTGCCAGCAGTCCCATGGGGATTGGTGAGCAGTTCTTC.

This clonotype was detected a few times. The V gene is TRBV12-3 or TRBV12-4, the J gene TRBJ2-7; D might be TRBD2 (6 bases). This CDR3 spans 12 amino acids. V lost 6 bases, J lost 3 bases, and 9 bases lay in between. CDR3 sequence: CASRLALYEQYF. CDR3 DNA sequence: TGTGCCAGCAGACTAGCACTCTACGAGCAGTACTTC.